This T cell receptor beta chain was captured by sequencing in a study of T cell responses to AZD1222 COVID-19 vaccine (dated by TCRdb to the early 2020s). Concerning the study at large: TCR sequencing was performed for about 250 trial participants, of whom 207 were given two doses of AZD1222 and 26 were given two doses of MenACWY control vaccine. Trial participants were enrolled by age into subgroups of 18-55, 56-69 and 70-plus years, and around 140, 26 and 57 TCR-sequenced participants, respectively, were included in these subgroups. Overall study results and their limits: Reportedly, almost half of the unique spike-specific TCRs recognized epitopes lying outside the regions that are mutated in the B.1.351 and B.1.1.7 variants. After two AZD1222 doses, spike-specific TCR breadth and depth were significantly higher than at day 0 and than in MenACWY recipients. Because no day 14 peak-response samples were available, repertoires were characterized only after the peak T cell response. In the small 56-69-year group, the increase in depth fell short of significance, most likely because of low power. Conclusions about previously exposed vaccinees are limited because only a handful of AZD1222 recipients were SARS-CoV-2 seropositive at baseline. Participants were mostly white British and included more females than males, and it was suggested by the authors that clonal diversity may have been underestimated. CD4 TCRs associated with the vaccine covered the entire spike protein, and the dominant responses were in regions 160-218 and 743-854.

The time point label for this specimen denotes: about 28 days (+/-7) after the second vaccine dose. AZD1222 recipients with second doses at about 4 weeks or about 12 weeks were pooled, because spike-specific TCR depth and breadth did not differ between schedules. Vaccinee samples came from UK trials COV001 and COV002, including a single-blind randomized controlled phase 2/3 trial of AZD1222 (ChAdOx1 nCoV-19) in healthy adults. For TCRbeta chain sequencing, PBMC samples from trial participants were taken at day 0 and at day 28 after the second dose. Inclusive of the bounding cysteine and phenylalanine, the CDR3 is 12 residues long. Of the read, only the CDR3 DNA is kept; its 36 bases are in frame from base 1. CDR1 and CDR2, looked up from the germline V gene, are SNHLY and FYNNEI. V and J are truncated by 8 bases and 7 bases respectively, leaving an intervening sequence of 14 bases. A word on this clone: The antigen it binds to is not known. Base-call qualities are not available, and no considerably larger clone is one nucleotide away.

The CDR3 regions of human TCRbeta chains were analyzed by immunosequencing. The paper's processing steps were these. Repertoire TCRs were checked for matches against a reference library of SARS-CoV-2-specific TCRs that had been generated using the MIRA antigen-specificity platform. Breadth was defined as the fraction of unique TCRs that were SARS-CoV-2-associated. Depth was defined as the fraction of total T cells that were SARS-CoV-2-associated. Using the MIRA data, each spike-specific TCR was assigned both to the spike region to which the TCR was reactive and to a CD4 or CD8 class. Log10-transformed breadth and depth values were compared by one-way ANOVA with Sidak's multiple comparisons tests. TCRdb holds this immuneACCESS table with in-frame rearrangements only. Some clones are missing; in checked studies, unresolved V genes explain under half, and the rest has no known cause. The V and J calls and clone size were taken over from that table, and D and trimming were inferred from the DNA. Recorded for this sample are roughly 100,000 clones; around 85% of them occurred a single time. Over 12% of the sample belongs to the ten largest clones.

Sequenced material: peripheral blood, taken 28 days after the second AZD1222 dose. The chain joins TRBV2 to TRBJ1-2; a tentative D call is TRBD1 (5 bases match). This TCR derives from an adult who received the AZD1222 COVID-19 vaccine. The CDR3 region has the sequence CASRGQGFGYTF. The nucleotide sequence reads TGTGCCAGCCGGGGTCAGGGCTTTGGCTACACCTTC.